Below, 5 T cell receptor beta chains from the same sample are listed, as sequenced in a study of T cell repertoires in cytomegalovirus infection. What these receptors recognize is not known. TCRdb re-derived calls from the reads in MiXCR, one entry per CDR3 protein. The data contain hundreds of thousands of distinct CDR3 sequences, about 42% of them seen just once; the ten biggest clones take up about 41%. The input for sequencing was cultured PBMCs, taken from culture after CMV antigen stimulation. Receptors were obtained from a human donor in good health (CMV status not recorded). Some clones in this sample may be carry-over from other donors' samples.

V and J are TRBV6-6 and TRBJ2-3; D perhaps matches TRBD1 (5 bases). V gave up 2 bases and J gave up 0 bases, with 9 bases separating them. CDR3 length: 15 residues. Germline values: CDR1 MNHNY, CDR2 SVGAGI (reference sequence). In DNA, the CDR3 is TGTGCCAGCAGTTACCCAGACAGCAGCACAGATACGCAGTATTTT. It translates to CASSYPDSSTDTQYF.

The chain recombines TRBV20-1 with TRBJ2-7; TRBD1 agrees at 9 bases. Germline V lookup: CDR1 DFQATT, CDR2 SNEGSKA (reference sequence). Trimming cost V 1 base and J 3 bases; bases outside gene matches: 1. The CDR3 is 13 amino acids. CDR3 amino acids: CSARAGQGYEQYF. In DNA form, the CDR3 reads TGCAGTGCTAGAGCGGGACAGGGCTACGAGCAGTACTTC.

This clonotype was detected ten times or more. CDR3 sequence: CASSNLTGSNVLTF. The CDR3 DNA sequence: TGTGCCAGCAGTAACCTGACAGGGTCCAACGTCCTGACTTTC. The rearrangement links TRBV6-1 to TRBJ2-6; 7 bases agree with TRBD1. CDR3 length: 14 residues. The V and J ends lost 5 bases and 8 bases, in that order; junction bases with no gene match: 6. The germline gives CDR1 MNHNS, CDR2 SASEGT.

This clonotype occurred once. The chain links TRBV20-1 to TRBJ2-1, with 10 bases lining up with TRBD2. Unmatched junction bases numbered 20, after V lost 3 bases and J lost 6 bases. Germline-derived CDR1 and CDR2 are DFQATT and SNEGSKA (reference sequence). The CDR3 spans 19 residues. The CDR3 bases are TGCAGTGCTAGTGACGCGACCCAGTTAGCGGGAGGCGGGGCCAATGAGCAGTTCTTC. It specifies CSASDATQLAGGGANEQFF.

The CDR3 loop reads CASSIGFQETQYF. As DNA, the CDR3 is TGTGCCAGTAGTATCGGTTTTCAAGAGACCCAGTACTTC. This chain connects TRBV19 to TRBJ2-5, with D unresolved. The CDR3 loop spans 13 amino acids. Trimming cost V 3 bases and J 2 bases, with 7 bases left between them. Germline V gives CDR1 LNHDA, CDR2 SQIVND (reference sequence).